This TCR beta chain was captured in a study of OX40 agonist ivuxolimab in advanced cancers. Study in general: The drug used for patients, ivuxolimab, was an agonistic anti-OX40 (CD134) antibody. Patients treated during dose escalation were battling hepatocellular carcinoma, melanoma, renal cell or head and neck cancer.

Enrollment shut out patients with autoimmune disease history or systemic immunosuppression. Blood sampling was done at baseline, cycle 4 day 1, and cycle 7 day 1. Generated by immunoSEQ multiplex PCR, the TCRdb table keeps only in-frame clones and is missing some. This repertoire shows several thousand clones, about three quarters found once; its top ten account for approximately 27%. The CDR3 is made up of 15 amino acids. V dropped 4 bases and J dropped 1 base, with 13 bases sitting between them. Germline V gene sequence: CDR1 MGHRA, CDR2 YSYEKL. This clonotype originated in an adult with an advanced solid tumor such as melanoma, head and neck, liver or kidney cancer. The gene calls are TRBV4-1 and TRBJ1-1; D call uncertain. The sequencing used CD4+ or CD8+ T cells sorted from blood, collected in a trial of the OX40 agonist ivuxolimab. The CDR3 is CASSPHLSGNTEAFF. The CDR3 DNA sequence: TGCGCCAGCAGCCCACACCTTTCAGGGAACACTGAAGCTTTCTTT.